Sequencing of this TCR beta chain was carried out in a study of blood T cells in healthy people across ages (dated by TCRdb to the mid-2010s). Regarding the complete study: In model experiments, template switching captured about one uniquely barcoded TCR beta cDNA molecule for every two T cells. Age-related changes in TCR beta repertoire diversity were measured in the study by deep sequencing normalized with unique cDNA molecular identifiers. The donors were divided into four age groups: young (average around 16 years), middle-aged (about 39), aged (62) and long-lived (roughly 88). To avoid experimental bias, donors of different ages were randomly spread across the sequencing lanes. For two donors (one aged 18 to 30 and one aged 80 or older), the study analyzed two additional independent replicas of 1 million unique cDNA reads from the same blood draw. The research as a whole found: Conclusive comparison of naive and antigen-experienced compartments was prevented by the profiling of bulk unsorted PBMCs. There was a strong correlation between observed TCR beta diversity and the percentage of naive T cells measured by flow cytometry. Because donor CMV infection status was unknown, age-related changes in expanded clonotypes were potentially confounded. Estimates of total diversity from one million sequenced T cells were regarded as lower bounds and underestimates. Compared with the aged group, the long-lived group had more naive CD4+ T cells, fewer expanded clones and increased TCR diversity, a pattern suggesting age selection. Observed TCR beta diversity per million T cells fell roughly linearly with age, and a significant reduction was already apparent by age approximately 41.

The library was built by means of 5' RACE. Instrument used: Illumina HiSeq 2500. A second roughly 6 to 12 cycle PCR used a sample-barcoded 5' primer and a J-beta primer mix. A unique molecular identifier was introduced onto each TCR beta cDNA molecule by a template-switch 5' adaptor carrying 12 random nucleotides. Each sample yielded at least 3 million CDR3-containing paired-end reads. The Mint cDNA synthesis kit, primed by a TRBC-specific oligonucleotide, was used to synthesize first-strand cDNA from all RNA. After uracil-DNA glycosylase treatment, a first 18-cycle PCR used universal primers M1SS and BC2_uni_R on all cDNA. Concerning the study's data processing: For normalization, 1 million high-quality reads were randomly selected from each sample, with every read carrying a distinct molecular identifier. Reads sharing molecular identifiers were discarded rather than binned into consensus sequences. MiTCR, with a Q25 quality threshold and the strictest error-elimination algorithm, was used for CDR3 identification, clonotype clustering and error correction. A nonparametric unseen species model with Euler transformation was used to estimate lower-bound total TCR beta diversity. TCRdb's own reprocessing of the public reads used fastp at Q25 and MiXCR and kept productive beta chains. Entries that share a CDR3 protein sequence are merged under the most common genes and DNA. TCRdb, not the original authors, processed these V and J calls. The sample yields about 680,000 distinct CDR3 sequences; 45% to 50% were counted once. The ten top clones hold around 32% of the sample.

As regards this clonotype: It lacks a known antigen. No base quality information exists; no much larger clone differs at one position.

The donors were 40 or so Caucasian individuals from Russia, aged about 6 to 95 years, who were systemically healthy. Around 10 milliliters of peripheral blood were collected from each donor into EDTA-treated Vacutainer tubes. Ficoll-Paque density-gradient centrifugation was used to isolate PBMCs, with at least 6.5 million per sample. Trizol reagent was used to extract total RNA from the PBMCs, yielding at least 6 micrograms per sample. For every donor, an aliquot of PBMCs went through flow cytometry to measure the percentages of naive CD45RAhigh/CD27high T cells. The germline V and J ends show losses of 11 bases and 9 bases respectively, and no gene match explains 18 bases of the junction. From the germline V gene, CDR1 is SNHLY and CDR2 is FYNNEI. Taken from cysteine to phenylalanine, the CDR3 has 14 residues. The entry retains the CDR3 DNA only, 42 bases that are in frame from base 1.

This TCR was recovered from an older woman in good health. The sequence is built from TRBV2 and TRBJ2-5; 7 central bases correspond to TRBD2. The sequenced sample consisted of blood. The nucleotide sequence is given as TGTGCCGACCGGGCGCTGACTAGCTTTTTATCCCAGTACTTC. Translation gives CADRALTSFLSQYF. With the portions outside the CDR3 filled from the reference TRBV2 and TRBJ2-5 genes, the complete variable region becomes EPEVTQTPSHQVTQMGQEVILRCVPISNHLYFYWYRQILGQKVEFLVSFYNNEISEKSEIFDDQFSVERPDGSNFTLKIRSTKLEDSAMYFCADRALTSFLSQYFGPGTRLLVL.